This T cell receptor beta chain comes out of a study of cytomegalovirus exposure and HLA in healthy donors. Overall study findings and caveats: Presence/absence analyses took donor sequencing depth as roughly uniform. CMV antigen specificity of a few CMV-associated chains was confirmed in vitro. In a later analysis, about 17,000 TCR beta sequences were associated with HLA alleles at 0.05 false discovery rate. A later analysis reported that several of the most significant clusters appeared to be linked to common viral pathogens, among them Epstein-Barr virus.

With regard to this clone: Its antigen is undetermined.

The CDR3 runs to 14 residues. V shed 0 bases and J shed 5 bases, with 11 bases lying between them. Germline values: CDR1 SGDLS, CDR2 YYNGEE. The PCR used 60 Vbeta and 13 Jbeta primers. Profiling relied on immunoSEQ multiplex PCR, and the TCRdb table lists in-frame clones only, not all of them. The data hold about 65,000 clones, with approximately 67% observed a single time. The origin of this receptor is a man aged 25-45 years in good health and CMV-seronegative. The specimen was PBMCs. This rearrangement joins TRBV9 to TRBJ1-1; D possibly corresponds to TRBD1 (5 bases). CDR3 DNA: TGTGCCAGCAGCGTAGATAACAGGAAAACTGAAGCTTTCTTT. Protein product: CASSVDNRKTEAFF.